This T cell receptor (beta chain) was recorded in a study of control samples from healthy donors and cancer patients. The CDR3 is made up of 16 amino acids. Per germline, CDR1 SGHRS and CDR2 YFSETQ. The V gene end was trimmed by 4 bases and the J gene end by 5 bases; junction bases not matched to a gene: 6. This clone was found once. Assay used: immunoSEQ multiplex PCR; TCRdb lists only in-frame clones, some missing. Here the sample spans fewer than 90,000 clones, about 90% being singletons. The sequence was collected from a woman aged 55 to 70 with head and neck cancer. Source material: PBMCs. V is TRBV5-1 and J is TRBJ2-2, with 12 bases aligning to TRBD2. CDR3 protein: CASSPGGLAGTGELFF. In DNA form, the CDR3 reads TGCGCCAGCAGCCCTGGAGGACTAGCGGGAACCGGGGAGCTGTTTTTT.